The entry that follows covers one T cell receptor (beta chain) sequence. It lacks a known antigen. The record has no base qualities; no much larger clone is one base away. The immunoSEQ Assay, a bias-controlled multiplex PCR, was used to amplify TCRbeta CDR3 regions from genomic DNA. Processing in the source paper ran as follows. The number of nucleated cells in each sample was estimated by amplification of reference gene primers within the assay. To quantify the absolute abundance of each unique TCRbeta CDR3 rearrangement, sequence reads were collapsed and filtered. For each sample, productive Simpson clonality was calculated as the square root of Simpson's diversity index across productive rearrangements. TCRdb holds this immuneACCESS table with in-frame rearrangements only. Some clones are missing; in checked studies, unresolved V genes explain under half, and the rest has no known cause. V, J and clone size derive from that table, while D and trimming were established from the DNA sequence. The sample has roughly 250,000 clones on record, around 82% of them singletons. The top ten hold around 3.5% of the sample.

In the prospective study, participants were roughly 18 to 100 years old, resided in 24 geographic areas of the United States, and were enrolled through a virtual design. To assign participants to cohorts, the prospective study relied on clinical history that participants themselves reported in a screening survey and a study questionnaire. A participant counted as exposed if, within 2 weeks of entering the study, that participant had been in contact with someone who had a PCR-confirmed or clinician-diagnosed COVID-19 case. Mobile phlebotomists in the prospective study collected whole blood, serum and a nasopharyngeal or oropharyngeal swab from every participant. Additional blood draws and questionnaires over an approximately two-month period could optionally be provided by prospective study participants. Prospective study blood samples were shipped either frozen or at room temperature before DNA extraction.

The entry originates in a study of blood T cell repertoires in COVID-19 (TCRdb year 2020). About the investigation overall: The collaborator samples originated in the United States, Italy and Spain and spanned the acute and convalescent phases of COVID-19. The material from the prospective study consisted of cDNA or gDNA derived from T cells, B-cell-depleted T cells, or PBMCs. Subjects who had been exposed to COVID-19, were actively infected with it, or had recovered from it provided the deeply sampled blood TCRbeta repertoires that made up the dataset. The repertoires were released in a freely available public database intended as a resource for research on the immune response to SARS-CoV-2. The samples were drawn from the first 160 participants of the ongoing ImmuneRACE study and from 1,254 subjects provided by 6 global collaborators. The sample metadata nearly always contained a de-identified subject ID, COVID-19 status, age in years and sex. HLA class I and class II types, where available, came from metadata supplied by the sample provider rather than from assay-based typing. The paper's findings and limits, for the study overall: The amount of clinical and demographic metadata varied by source and participant and was provided uncurated.

The sample taken for sequencing was PBMCs or T cells enriched from blood (not recorded which). This TCR derives from a woman aged 35 to 49 who had been exposed to COVID-19.

The DNA sequence is given as TGTGCTAGTGGTTTGGTCGTTTCGGACAGTGTCAAGTACTTC. Translated, it reads CASGLVVSDSVKYF. The rearranged chain carries TRBV12-5 and TRBJ2-7; perhaps TRBD1 is the D gene, with 6 bases matching. At the junction V is shortened by 0 bases and J by 11 bases, with 17 bases in between. CDR1 and CDR2 were assigned from the germline V gene as LGHNT and FRNRAP. Taken from cysteine to phenylalanine, the CDR3 has 14 residues. Solely the CDR3 DNA is kept, with 42 bases framed from the first base.